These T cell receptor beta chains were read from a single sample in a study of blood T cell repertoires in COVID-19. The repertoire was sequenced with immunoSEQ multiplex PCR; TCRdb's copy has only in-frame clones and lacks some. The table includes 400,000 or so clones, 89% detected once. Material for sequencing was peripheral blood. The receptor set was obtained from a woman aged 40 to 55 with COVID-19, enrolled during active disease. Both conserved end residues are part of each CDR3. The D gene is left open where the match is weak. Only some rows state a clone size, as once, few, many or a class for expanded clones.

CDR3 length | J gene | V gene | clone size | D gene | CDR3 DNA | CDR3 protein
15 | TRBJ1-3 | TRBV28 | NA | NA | TGTGCCAGCAGTAACTCAGGGTACTCTGGAAACACCATATATTTT | CASSNSGYSGNTIYF
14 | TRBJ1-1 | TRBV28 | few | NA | TGTGCCAGCATCGGGATTAAACACACATCTGAAGCTTTCTTT | CASIGIKHTSEAFF
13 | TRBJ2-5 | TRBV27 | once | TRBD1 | TGTGCCAGCAGTTTCGACAGGGGAGAGACCCAGTACTTC | CASSFDRGETQYF
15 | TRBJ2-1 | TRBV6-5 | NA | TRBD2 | TGTGCCAGCAGTTTGGGACTAGCGGGGAACAATGAGCAGTTCTTC | CASSLGLAGNNEQFF
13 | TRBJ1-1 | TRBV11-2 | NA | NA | TGTGCCAGCAGCTTTTCCCGGAACACTGAAGCTTTCTTT | CASSFSRNTEAFF
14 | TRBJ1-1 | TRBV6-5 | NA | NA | TGTGCCAGCAGCTTCGCAGGGCGAAACACTGAAGCTTTCTTT | CASSFAGRNTEAFF
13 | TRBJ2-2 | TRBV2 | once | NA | TGTGCCAGCAGTACGGGGGGCTGGGGGGAGCTGTTTTTT | CASSTGGWGELFF
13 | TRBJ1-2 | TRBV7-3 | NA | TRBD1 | TGTGCCAGCAGCGAAGACAGGGGACAGGGCTACACCTTC | CASSEDRGQGYTF
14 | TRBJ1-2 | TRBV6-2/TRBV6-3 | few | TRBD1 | TGTGCCAGCAGCCTAGGGACAGGCAACTATGGCTACACCTTC | CASSLGTGNYGYTF
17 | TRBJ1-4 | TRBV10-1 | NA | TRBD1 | TGCGCCAGCAGTGCTGGCGGTGGTGTCAGGGGGTATGAAAAACTGTTTTTT | CASSAGGGVRGYEKLFF
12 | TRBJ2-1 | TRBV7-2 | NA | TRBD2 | TGTGCCAGCAGCTCACGGGGGGGCCGTCCGTTCTTC | CASSSRGGRPFF
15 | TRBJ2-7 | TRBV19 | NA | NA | TGTGCCAGTAGTATATCGGGCGACAGCTCCTACGAGCAGTACTTC | CASSISGDSSYEQYF
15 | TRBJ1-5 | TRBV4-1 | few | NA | TGCGCCAGCAGCCAAGCGACAGCCAGTGATCAGCCCCAGCATTTT | CASSQATASDQPQHF
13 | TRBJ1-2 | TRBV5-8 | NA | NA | TGTGCCAGCAGCGTGCCGGGGGGGGATGGCTACACCTTC | CASSVPGGDGYTF
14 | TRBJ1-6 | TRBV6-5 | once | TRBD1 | TGTGCCAGCAGTTACGAGGGGGCAAAGTCACCCCTCCACTTT | CASSYEGAKSPLHF
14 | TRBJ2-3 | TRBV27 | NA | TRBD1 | TGTGCCAGCAGTCCCGGGACAGTACCAGATACGCAGTATTTT | CASSPGTVPDTQYF
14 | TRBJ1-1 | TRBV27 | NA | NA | TGTGCCAGCAGTTGGGGCTATATGAACACTGAAGCTTTCTTT | CASSWGYMNTEAFF
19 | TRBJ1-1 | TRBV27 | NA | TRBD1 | TGTGCCAGCAGTTTAGTGACGCGGCAGGGGGAGATGAGGAACACTGAAGCTTTCTTT | CASSLVTRQGEMRNTEAFF
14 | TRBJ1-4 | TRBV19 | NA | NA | TGTGCCACCGCTCAGGTGGGAACTAATGAAAAACTGTTTTTT | CATAQVGTNEKLFF
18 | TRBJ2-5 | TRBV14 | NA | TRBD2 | TGTGCCAGCAGCCAAGATGTCACTAGCGGGTTCAGTGAGGAGACCCAGTACTTC | CASSQDVTSGFSEETQYF
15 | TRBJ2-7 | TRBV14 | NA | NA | TGTGCCAGCAGCCAAGAAAGGGGCAGGGGCTACGAGCAGTACTTC | CASSQERGRGYEQYF
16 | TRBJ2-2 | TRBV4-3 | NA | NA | TGCGCCAGCAGTCATACGTCCTCGGGGTACACCGGGGAGCTGTTTTTT | CASSHTSSGYTGELFF
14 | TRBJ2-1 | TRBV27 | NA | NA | TGTGCCAGCAGTGAAACAGTTAACTACAATGAGCAGTTCTTC | CASSETVNYNEQFF
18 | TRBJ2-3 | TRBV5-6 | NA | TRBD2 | TGTGCCAGCAACTCACCGGGGGCTAGCGGGGGCATGACAGATACGCAGTATTTT | CASNSPGASGGMTDTQYF
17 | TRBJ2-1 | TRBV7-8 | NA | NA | TGTGCCAGCAGCTTAAGGGGCAGGGGCCTTAGTAACAATGAGCAGTTCTTC | CASSLRGRGLSNNEQFF
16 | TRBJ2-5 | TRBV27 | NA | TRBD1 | TGTGCCAGCAGTTTCTCCCGGGTAGGGGGCCCGAAGACCCAGTACTTC | CASSFSRVGGPKTQYF
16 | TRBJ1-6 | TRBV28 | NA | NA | TGTGCCAGTCGAGGTTCTACTTCCTTCTATAATTCACCCCTCCACTTT | CASRGSTSFYNSPLHF
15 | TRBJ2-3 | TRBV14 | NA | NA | TGTGCCAGCAGCCAACGACACCCGAGCACAGATACGCAGTATTTT | CASSQRHPSTDTQYF
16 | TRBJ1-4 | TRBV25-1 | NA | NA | TGTGCCAGCAGTGATAGGCAGATGGGGGCACGGGAAAAACTGTTTTTT | CASSDRQMGAREKLFF
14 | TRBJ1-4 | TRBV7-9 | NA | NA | TGTGCCAGCAGCTTAGTAACAGTTAATGAAAAACTGTTTTTT | CASSLVTVNEKLFF
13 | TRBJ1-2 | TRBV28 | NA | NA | TGTGCCAGCGTTCGAGGGGGGGGCTATGGCTACACCTTC | CASVRGGGYGYTF
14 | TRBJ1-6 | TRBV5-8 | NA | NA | TGTGCCAGCAGCCCCGTTCAGGGAGGGTCACCCCTCCACTTT | CASSPVQGGSPLHF
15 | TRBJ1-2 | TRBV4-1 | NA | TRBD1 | TGCGCCAGCAGCCACCCTCAGCCAGGGGGCAGTGGCTACACCTTC | CASSHPQPGGSGYTF
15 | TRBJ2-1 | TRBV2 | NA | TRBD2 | TGTGCCAGCAGTGATGGCGGGGGGTCGTACAATGAGCAGTTCTTC | CASSDGGGSYNEQFF
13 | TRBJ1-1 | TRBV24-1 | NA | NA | TGTGCCACCAGCCCAACGGGAGCAACTGAAGCTTTCTTT | CATSPTGATEAFF
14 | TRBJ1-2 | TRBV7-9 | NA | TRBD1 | TGTGCCAGCAGCTTTTCAGGGGGCGGCTATGGCTACACCTTC | CASSFSGGGYGYTF
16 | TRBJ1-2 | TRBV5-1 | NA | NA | TGCGCCAGCAGCTTGGCTCCCCAGGGAATCTTACATGGCTACACCTTC | CASSLAPQGILHGYTF
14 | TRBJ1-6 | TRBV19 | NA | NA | TGTGCCAGTTCCGGACAGAGCGGAAATTCACCCCTCCACTTT | CASSGQSGNSPLHF
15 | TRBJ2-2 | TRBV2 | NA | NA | TGTGCCAGCAGTGAAATCCGACTCAACACCGGGGAGCTGTTTTTT | CASSEIRLNTGELFF
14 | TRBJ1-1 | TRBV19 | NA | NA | TGTGCCAGTAGTATAGATCTTGAAGGACAGGAAGCTTTCTTT | CASSIDLEGQEAFF